This TCR beta chain was found in a study of T cell repertoires in cytomegalovirus infection. Study-wide background: Based on public TCR beta signatures, there were indications of CMV infection and of a matching HLA type. General study findings and limits: The ex vivo response was dominated by HLA-C-restricted CMV-specific TCR beta clonotypes.

TCRdb recomputed calls from the reads with MiXCR, one row per CDR3 protein. The top ten hold 13% of the sample, which has 450,000 to 650,000 distinct CDR3 sequences, around 27% seen once. This clonotype was counted a few times. Its specificity is not known. Germline V lookup: CDR1 MNHEY, CDR2 SVGAGI. The CDR3 has 13 residues. The V and J ends lost 10 bases and 1 base respectively, with 13 bases between them. The receptor comes from a human donor in good health (CMV status not recorded). Some clones in this sample may be carry-over from other donors' samples. Specimen: PBMCs. The chain carries TRBV6-5 and TRBJ1-1; a weak D match, TRBD1 (6 bases). The CDR3 is CATGGTPNTEAFF. CDR3 bases: TGTGCCACTGGGGGGACACCGAACACTGAAGCTTTCTTT.